The 21 T cell receptor beta chains presented below share a single source sample, sequenced in a study of Ad26.COV2.S vaccination and SARS-CoV-2 variants. Profiling relied on immunoSEQ multiplex PCR, and the TCRdb table lists in-frame clones only, not all of them. The sample includes around 250,000 clones, approximately 90% of them seen just once. Sample treatment: roughly 19 received Ad26.COV2.S at low or high dose, single or two shots; roughly five received placebo; per-sample allocation not given. Sampling was done on day 63 after the first vaccine or placebo injection. The source material was peripheral blood, sampled in a trial of Ad26.COV2.S vaccine versus placebo. These receptors came from a person between 18 and 65 years old who received the Ad26.COV2.S COVID-19 vaccine or a placebo.

The chain carries TRBV7-8 and TRBJ2-7; 7 bases agree with TRBD2. The CDR3 has 13 amino acids. Germline V gene lookup returns CDR1 SGHVS and CDR2 FQNEAQ. J gave up 3 bases and V 4 bases, and 3 bases lay outside the gene matches. CDR3 in amino acids: CASSWASGYEQYV. DNA of the CDR3: TGTGCCAGCAGCTGGGCTAGCGGCTACGAGCAGTACGTC.

The rearrangement joins TRBV19 to TRBJ2-3; D may be TRBD1 (6 bases). This CDR3 is 18 amino acids long. Germline values: CDR1 LNHDA, CDR2 SQIVND (reference sequence). V shed 4 bases and J shed 4 bases, with 24 bases lying between them. The CDR3, as DNA: TGTGCCAGTAGTAACGGGAATTTCGGGACACGGTTATCAGATACGCAGTATTTT. Translation gives CASSNGNFGTRLSDTQYF.

On this clone: Other DNA sequences of this sample code for an identical CDR3. The chain joins TRBV12-3 or TRBV12-4 to TRBJ1-1, with D possibly TRBD1 on 5 matching bases. The CDR3 runs to 13 residues. Trimming cost V 6 bases and J 4 bases, with 12 bases left between them. CDR3 protein: CASRAGRTTEAFF. The DNA of the CDR3 is TGTGCCAGCAGGGCAGGGAGGACCACTGAAGCTTTCTTT.

The chain is built from TRBV7-9 and TRBJ2-7; D may correspond to TRBD1 or TRBD2 (5 bases each). Trimming took off 2 bases at V and 0 bases at J, with 17 bases between the two ends. The CDR3 is 17 residues long. From germline, CDR1 is SEHNR and CDR2 FQNEAQ (reference sequence). The CDR3 DNA reads as TGTGCCAGCAGCTTACTTATCCGGGACGGGACCTCCTACGAGCAGTACTTC. Its protein is CASSLLIRDGTSYEQYF.

V usage is TRBV7-2 and J usage is TRBJ2-7; unclear D gene. Germline V gives CDR1 SGHTA, CDR2 FQGNSA. CDR3 size: 13 residues. V was clipped by 1 base and J by 4 bases, with 8 bases between them. In DNA form, the CDR3 reads TGTGCCAGCAGCTTAGACCCGAATTACGAGCAGTACTTC. It yields the protein CASSLDPNYEQYF. Filled out from reference TRBV7-2 and TRBJ2-7, the complete variable domain reads GAGVSQSPSNKVTEKGKDVELRCDPISGHTALYWYRQSLGQGLEFLIYFQGNSAPDKSGLPSDRFSAERTGGSVSTLTIQRTQQEDSAVYLCASSLDPNYEQYFGPGTRLTVT.

The chain is built from TRBV6-5 and TRBJ2-2, with TRBD2 as a possible D gene (6 bases). The CDR3 runs to 14 residues. Per the germline V gene, CDR1 is MNHEY and CDR2 is SVGAGI. Deletions cut 6 bases from V and 5 bases from J, with 13 bases between. The CDR3, as DNA: TGTGCCAGCAGAGGAGGGGCGGGTACCGGGGAGCTGTTTTTT. As protein: CASRGGAGTGELFF.

This clone was observed once. This chain connects TRBV7-9 to TRBJ2-2; D is unresolved. With 5 bases removed from V and 5 bases from J, the gap between germline ends came to 18 bases. Germline CDR1 SEHNR, CDR2 FQNEAQ (reference sequence). CDR3 length: 16 amino acids. As DNA, the CDR3 is TGTGCCAGCAGCCTCACCGGTGCGTTGGGAACCGGGGAGCTGTTTTTT. Amino acid sequence: CASSLTGALGTGELFF. Full variable domain (outside the CDR3, taken from reference TRBV7-9 and TRBJ2-2): DTGVSQNPRHKITKRGQNVTFRCDPISEHNRLYWYRQTLGQGPEFLTYFQNEAQLEKSRLLSDRFSAERPKGSFSTLEIQRTEQGDSAMYLCASSLTGALGTGELFFGEGSRLTVL.

The rearrangement links TRBV7-2 to TRBJ2-2; 12 positions agree with TRBD2. V dropped 3 bases and J dropped 6; count of bases not matched to a gene: 5. The CDR3 has 16 residues. CDR1 is SGHTA and CDR2 is FQGNSA in the germline V gene. CDR3 region: CASSFSLAGGAGELFF. The CDR3 DNA reads as TGTGCCAGCAGCTTCTCTCTAGCGGGAGGGGCCGGGGAGCTGTTTTTT.

The chain links TRBV11-3 to TRBJ2-1, with D uncertain. This CDR3 region has 17 residues. Trimming stripped 0 bases from V and 6 bases from J, with 18 bases between. From germline, CDR1 is SGHNT and CDR2 YENEEA. CDR3 nucleotide sequence: TGTGCCAGCAGCTTAGAGGGCGCCTTCGCCAACCCCAATGAGCAGTTCTTC. Its translation: CASSLEGAFANPNEQFF. Supplemented by reference TRBV11-3 and TRBJ2-1, the full variable domain reads EAGVVQSPRYKIIEKKQPVAFWCNPISGHNTLYWYLQNLGQGPELLIRYENEEAVDDSQLPKDRFSAERLKGVDSTLKIQPAELGDSAVYLCASSLEGAFANPNEQFFGPGTRLTVL.

The genes are TRBV27 and TRBJ2-3; the D is unclear. Trimming stripped 3 bases from V and 2 bases from J, with 9 bases between. The CDR3 is 14 residues long. Germline CDR1 and CDR2: MNHEY and SMNVEV (reference sequence). The chain's CDR3 is CASSFGLATDTQYF. The CDR3 DNA reads as TGTGCCAGCAGTTTTGGTCTGGCCACAGATACGCAGTATTTT.

The chain employs TRBV6-5 and TRBJ1-6; D not certain. This CDR3 has 15 amino acids. V was pared by 5 bases and J by 6 bases, with 14 bases between. Germline CDR1 MNHEY, CDR2 SVGAGI. DNA for the CDR3: TGTGCCAGCAGTCCCCAGTTCGACCTTAATTCACCCCTCCACTTT. This codes for CASSPQFDLNSPLHF.

This chain links TRBV4-2 with TRBJ2-7; a weak D match, TRBD2 (6 bases). V dropped 0 bases and J dropped 0 bases, with 18 bases sitting between them. The CDR3 runs 18 residues. Germline CDR1 LGHNA, CDR2 YNFKEQ. CDR3 sequence: CASSQDRGGSGDSYEQYF. CDR3 nucleotides: TGTGCCAGCAGCCAAGATCGCGGAGGGTCGGGGGACTCCTACGAGCAGTACTTC.

This clone came up a few times. Germline and junction disagree at one end, which may indicate a read error. The chain links TRBV4-2 to TRBJ2-3; D is unclear. Germline assignment: CDR1 LGHNA and CDR2 YNFKEQ. This CDR3 spans 14 amino acids. The CDR3 protein is CASSQDRTYKIPAF. CDR3 coding DNA: TGTGCCAGCAGCCAAGATCGAACCTACAAAATTCCCGCATTT.

The V gene is TRBV5-5, the J gene TRBJ1-6; 7 nucleotides line up with TRBD1. The CDR3 runs to 16 residues. The J segment lost 10 bases and the V segment lost 4 bases, leaving 14 bases of the junction unmatched. Germline CDR1 is SGHKS and CDR2 is YYEKEE (reference sequence). The CDR3 DNA reads TGTGCCAGCAGCGCAGGGGGTTTTGGAGGCCCGTCACCCCTCCACTTT. It translates to CASSAGGFGGPSPLHF.

This clone was counted once. CDR3 sequence (DNA): TGTGCCACCCGTCCTGGCTCTTCCCGCGAGCAGTACTTC. Translation gives CATRPGSSREQYF. V usage is TRBV6-5 and J usage is TRBJ2-7; no clear D. V lost 10 bases, J lost 6 bases, and 19 bases lay in between. CDR1 is MNHEY, CDR2 SVGAGI, per germline. The CDR3 is made up of 13 amino acids.

This sequence joins TRBV9 and TRBJ1-4; 7 nucleotides match TRBD1. This CDR3 contains 15 residues. V shed 0 bases, J shed 7 bases, and the junction held 6 bases outside the gene matches. CDR1 is SGDLS, CDR2 YYNGEE, per germline. The CDR3 DNA follows: TGTGCCAGCAGCGTAGGATTGGGACAGACTGAAAAACTGTTTTTT. Protein product: CASSVGLGQTEKLFF.

This rearrangement joins TRBV30 to TRBJ2-5; a weak D match, TRBD2 (6 bases). The germline gives CDR1 GTSNPN, CDR2 SVGIG (reference sequence). This CDR3 region has 13 residues. Between the trimmed V and J ends, which lost 4 bases and 5 bases, there was a span of 14 bases. The chain's CDR3 is CAWTTLATETQYF. CDR3 sequence (DNA): TGTGCCTGGACCACACTAGCTACGGAGACCCAGTACTTC.

This chain connects TRBV9 to TRBJ2-7; 9 bases line up with TRBD2. Trimming removed 4 bases from V and 2 bases from J; junction bases left unmatched: 7. The germline CDR1 and CDR2 sequences are SGDLS and YYNGEE. CDR3 length: 15 amino acids. DNA for the CDR3: TGTGCCAGCAGCCCCTCGGGACTAGCCGCCTACGAGCAGTACTTC. Its translation is CASSPSGLAAYEQYF.

The chain combines TRBV6-2 or TRBV6-3 with TRBJ2-3, with unresolved D. The CDR3 consists of 12 residues. Per germline, CDR1 MNHEY and CDR2 SVGEGT. The V and J ends lost 6 bases and 4 bases respectively, with 8 bases between them. CDR3 nucleotide sequence: TGTGCCAGCAGCCGCCGGCCAGATACGCAGTATTTT. Amino acids: CASSRRPDTQYF.

The chain couples TRBV7-2 to TRBJ1-1, with 7 bases that match TRBD1. With V trimmed by 7 bases and J by 6 bases, 8 bases remained unmatched. This CDR3 is built from 13 residues. Per the germline V gene, CDR1 is SGHTA and CDR2 is FQGNSA. The CDR3 nucleotides are TGTGCCAGCATCAGGACAGGCACCCCTGAAGCTTTCTTT. Its translation: CASIRTGTPEAFF.

Concerning this clone itself: Different DNA sequences within this sample yield the same CDR3. The CDR3 sequence is CASSLGQQNTEAFF. CDR3 bases: TGTGCCAGCAGCTTAGGACAACAGAACACTGAAGCTTTCTTT. The chain is built from TRBV7-9 and TRBJ1-1, with unresolved D. This CDR3 contains 14 residues. Germline assignment: CDR1 SEHNR and CDR2 FQNEAQ (reference sequence). The germline V and J ends were trimmed by 1 base and 1 base, with 7 bases remaining between them.